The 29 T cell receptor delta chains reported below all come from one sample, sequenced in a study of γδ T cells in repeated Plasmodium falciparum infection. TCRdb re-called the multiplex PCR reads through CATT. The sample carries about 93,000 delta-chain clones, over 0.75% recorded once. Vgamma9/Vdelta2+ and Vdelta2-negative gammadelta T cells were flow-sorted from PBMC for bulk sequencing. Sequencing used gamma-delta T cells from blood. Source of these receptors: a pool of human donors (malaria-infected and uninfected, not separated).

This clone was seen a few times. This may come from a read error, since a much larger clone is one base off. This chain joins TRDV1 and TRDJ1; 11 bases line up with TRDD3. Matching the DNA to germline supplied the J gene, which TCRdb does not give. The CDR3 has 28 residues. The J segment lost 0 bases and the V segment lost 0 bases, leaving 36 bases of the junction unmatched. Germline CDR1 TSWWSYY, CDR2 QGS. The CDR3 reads CALGELLAGMPPTRLGDTRESYTDKLIF. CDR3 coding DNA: TGTGCTCTTGGGGAACTACTGGCTGGCATGCCTCCTACACGTCTGGGGGATACCCGCGAATCGTACACCGATAAACTCATCTTT.

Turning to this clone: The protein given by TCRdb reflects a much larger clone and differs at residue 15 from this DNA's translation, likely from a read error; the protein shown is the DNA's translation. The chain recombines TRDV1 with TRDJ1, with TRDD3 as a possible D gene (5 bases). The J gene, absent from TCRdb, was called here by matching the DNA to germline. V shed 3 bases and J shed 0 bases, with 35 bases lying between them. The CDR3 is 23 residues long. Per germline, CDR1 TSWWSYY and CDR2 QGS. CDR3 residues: CALGDHIPVVPPGVQPYTDKLIF. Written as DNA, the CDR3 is TGTGCTCTTGGGGATCACATCCCTGTAGTGCCACCGGGGGTCCAACCGTACACCGATAAACTCATCTTT.

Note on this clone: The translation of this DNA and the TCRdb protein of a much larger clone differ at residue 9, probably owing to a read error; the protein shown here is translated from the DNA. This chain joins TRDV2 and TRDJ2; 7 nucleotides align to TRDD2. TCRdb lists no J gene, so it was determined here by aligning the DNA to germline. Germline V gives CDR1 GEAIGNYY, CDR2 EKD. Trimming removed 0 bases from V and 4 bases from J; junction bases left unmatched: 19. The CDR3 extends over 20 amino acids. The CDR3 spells CACDTVGSPPSLAETAQLFF. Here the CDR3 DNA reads TGTGCCTGTGACACCGTCGGATCCCCGCCTTCCTTAGCTGAGACAGCACAACTCTTCTTT.

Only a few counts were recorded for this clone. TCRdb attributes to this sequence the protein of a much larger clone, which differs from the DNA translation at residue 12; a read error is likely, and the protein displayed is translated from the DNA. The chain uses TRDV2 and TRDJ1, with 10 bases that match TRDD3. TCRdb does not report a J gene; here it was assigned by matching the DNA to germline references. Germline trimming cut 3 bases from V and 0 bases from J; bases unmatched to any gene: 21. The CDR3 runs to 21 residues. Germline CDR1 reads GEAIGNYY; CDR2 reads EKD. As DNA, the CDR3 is TGTGCCTGTGACGCCTCCCTCAGGTACTGGGGGATGCCACAGTACACCGATAAACTCATCTTT. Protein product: CACDASLRYWGMPQYTDKLIF.

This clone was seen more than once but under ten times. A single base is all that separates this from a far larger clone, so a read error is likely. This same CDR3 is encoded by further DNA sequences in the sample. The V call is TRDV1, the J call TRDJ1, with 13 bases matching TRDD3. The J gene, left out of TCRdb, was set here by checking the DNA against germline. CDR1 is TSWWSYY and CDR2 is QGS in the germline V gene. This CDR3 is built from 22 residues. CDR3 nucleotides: TGTGCTCTTGGGGAACTGGGATCAAGTCGTACTGGGGGATACGTCGACACTGATAAACTCATCTTT. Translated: CALGELGSSRTGGYVDTDKLIF.

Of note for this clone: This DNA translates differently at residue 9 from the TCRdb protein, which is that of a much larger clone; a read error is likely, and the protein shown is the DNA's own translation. The CDR3 region has the DNA TGTGCTCTTGGGGAAAAACGGCGTCGTTCTGGGGGATATGAAGGAACTTATAAACTCATCTTT. It specifies CALGEKRRRSGGYEGTYKLIF. The chain uses TRDV1 and TRDJ1, with 10 positions matching TRDD3. TCRdb is silent on the J gene; assignment here came from matching the DNA to germline. V shed 2 bases, J shed 6 bases, and the junction held 24 bases outside the gene matches. Germline V gene data show CDR1 as TSWWSYY and CDR2 as QGS. This CDR3 has 21 residues.

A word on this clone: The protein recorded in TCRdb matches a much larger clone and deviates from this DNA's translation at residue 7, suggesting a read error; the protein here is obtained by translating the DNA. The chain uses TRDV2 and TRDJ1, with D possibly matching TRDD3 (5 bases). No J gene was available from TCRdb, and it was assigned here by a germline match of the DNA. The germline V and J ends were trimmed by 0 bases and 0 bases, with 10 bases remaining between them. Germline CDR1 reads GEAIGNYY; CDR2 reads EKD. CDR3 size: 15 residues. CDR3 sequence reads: CACDTIEGYTDKLIF. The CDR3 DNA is TGTGCCTGTGACACCATTGAGGGATACACCGATAAACTCATCTTT.

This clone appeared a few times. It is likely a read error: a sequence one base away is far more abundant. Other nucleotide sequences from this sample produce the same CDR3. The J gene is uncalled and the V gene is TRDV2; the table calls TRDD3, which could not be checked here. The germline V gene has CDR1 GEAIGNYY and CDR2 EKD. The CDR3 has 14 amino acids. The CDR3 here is CACDIGVSTDKLIF. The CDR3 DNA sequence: TGTGCCTGTGACATTGGGGTCAGCACCGATAAACTCATTTTT.

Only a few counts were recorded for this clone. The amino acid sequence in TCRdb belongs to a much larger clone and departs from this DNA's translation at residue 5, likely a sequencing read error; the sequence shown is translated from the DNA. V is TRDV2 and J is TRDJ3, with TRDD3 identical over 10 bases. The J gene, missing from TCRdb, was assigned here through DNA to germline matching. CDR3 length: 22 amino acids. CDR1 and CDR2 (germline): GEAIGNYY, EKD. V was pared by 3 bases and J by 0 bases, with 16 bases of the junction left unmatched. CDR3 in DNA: TGTGCCTGTGACGGAGAGTTTGGTGGGGGATACCCAAGCTCCTGGGACACCCGACAGATGTTTTTC. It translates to CACDGEFGGGYPSSWDTRQMFF.

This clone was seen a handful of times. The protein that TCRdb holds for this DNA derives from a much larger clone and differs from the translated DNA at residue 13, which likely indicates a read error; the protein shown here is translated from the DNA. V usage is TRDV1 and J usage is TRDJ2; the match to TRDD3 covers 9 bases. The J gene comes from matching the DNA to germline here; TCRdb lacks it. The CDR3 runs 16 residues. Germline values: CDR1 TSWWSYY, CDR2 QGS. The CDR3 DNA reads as TGTGCTCTCAAGACGGGTGGGGATACGTTGACAGCAAAACTCTTCTTT. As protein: CALKTGGDTLTAKLFF.

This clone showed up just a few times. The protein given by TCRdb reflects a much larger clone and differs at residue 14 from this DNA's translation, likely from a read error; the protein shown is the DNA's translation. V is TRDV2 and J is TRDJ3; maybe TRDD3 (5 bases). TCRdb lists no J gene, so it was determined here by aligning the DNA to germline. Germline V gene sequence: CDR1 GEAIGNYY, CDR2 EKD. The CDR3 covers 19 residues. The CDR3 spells CACDTGGALSSWDARQMFF. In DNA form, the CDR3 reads TGTGCCTGTGACACGGGTGGGGCCCTTAGCTCCTGGGACGCCCGACAGATGTTTTTC.

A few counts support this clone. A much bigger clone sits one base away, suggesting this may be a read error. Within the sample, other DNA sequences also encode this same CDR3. DNA for the CDR3: TGCGCCCTACGACGGGGATACGATCTGTACACCGATAAGCTCATCTTT. Its translation is CALRRGYDLYTDKLIF. J gene calling gave no result, while the V gene is TRDV2; the DNA was not used to check the table's D call, TRDD3. The CDR3 has 16 residues. Looked up from germline, CDR1 is GEAIGNYY and CDR2 is EKD.

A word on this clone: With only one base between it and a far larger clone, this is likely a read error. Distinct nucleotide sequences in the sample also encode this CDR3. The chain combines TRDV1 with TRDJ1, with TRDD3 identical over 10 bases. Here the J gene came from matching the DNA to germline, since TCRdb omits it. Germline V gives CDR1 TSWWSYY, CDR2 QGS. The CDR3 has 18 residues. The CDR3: CALGEGLVGGYMTDKLIF. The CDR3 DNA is TGTGCTCTCGGGGAAGGCCTTGTTGGGGGATACATGACCGATAAACTCATCTTT.

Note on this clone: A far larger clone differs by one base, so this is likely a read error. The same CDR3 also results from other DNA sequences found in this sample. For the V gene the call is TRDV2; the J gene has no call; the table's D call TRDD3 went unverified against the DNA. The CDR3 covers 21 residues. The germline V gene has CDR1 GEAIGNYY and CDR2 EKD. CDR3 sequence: CACDTILVGGYAMEYTDKLIF. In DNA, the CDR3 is TGTGCCTGTGACACCATCCTCGTCGGGGGATACGCGATGGAGTACACCGATAAGCTCATCTTT.

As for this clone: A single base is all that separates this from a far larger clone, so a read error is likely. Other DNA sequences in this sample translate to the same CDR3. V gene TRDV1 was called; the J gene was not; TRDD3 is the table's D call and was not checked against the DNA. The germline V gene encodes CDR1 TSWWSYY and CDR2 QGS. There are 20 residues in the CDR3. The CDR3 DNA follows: TGTGCTCTTGGGGAAATCCTAGCGGGGGATATAGGTTGGGGGCTCGATAAGCTCATCTTT. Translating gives CALGEILAGDIGWGLDKLIF.

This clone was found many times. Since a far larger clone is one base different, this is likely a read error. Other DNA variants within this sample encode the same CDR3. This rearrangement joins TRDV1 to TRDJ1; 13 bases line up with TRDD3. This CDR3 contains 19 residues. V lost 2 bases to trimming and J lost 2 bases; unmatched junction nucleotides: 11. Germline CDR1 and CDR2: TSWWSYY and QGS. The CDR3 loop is CALGEIRYWGIRPTDKLIF. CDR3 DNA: TGTGCTCTTGGGGAAATCCGGTACTGGGGGATACGGCCGACCGATAAACTCATCTTT.

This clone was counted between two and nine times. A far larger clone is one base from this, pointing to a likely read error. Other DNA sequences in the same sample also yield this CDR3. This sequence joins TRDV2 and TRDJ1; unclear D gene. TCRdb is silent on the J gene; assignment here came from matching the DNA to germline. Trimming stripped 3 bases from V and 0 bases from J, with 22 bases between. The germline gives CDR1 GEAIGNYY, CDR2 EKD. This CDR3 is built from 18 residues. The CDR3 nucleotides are TGTGCCTGTGACTCCTTGCTCACACGGACACTTGACACCGATAAACTCATCTTT. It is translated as CACDSLLTRTLDTDKLIF.

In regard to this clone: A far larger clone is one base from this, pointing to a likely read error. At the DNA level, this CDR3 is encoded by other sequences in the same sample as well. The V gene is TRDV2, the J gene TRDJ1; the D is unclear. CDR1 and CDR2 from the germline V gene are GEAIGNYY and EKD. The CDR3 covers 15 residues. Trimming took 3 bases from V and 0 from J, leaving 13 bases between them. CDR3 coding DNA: TGTGCCTGTGACTCACTGCTTTCCCACACCGATAAACTCATCTTT. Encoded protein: CACDSLLSHTDKLIF.

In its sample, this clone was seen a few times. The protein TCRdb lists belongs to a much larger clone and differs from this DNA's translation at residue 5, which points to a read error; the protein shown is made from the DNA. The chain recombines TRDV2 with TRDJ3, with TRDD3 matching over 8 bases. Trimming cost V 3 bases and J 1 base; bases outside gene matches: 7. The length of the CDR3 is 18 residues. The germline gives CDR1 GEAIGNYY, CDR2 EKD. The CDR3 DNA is TGTGCCTGTGACTCCGGGGGATATGGATCCTGGGACACCCGACAGATGTTTTTC. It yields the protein CACDSGGYGSWDTRQMFF.

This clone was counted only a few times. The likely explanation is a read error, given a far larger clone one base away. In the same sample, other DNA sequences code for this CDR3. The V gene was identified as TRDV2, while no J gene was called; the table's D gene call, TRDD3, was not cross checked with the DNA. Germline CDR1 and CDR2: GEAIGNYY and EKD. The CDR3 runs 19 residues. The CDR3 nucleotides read TGTGCCTGTGACACCGACTACTGGGGGGCCGGGCCTTACACCGATAAACTAATCTTT. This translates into CACDTDYWGAGPYTDKLIF.

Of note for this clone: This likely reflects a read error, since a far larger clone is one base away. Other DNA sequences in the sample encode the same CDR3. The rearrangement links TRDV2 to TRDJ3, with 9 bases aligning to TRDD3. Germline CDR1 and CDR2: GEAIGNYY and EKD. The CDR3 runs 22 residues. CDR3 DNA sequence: TGTGCCTGTGACACCGTCATCGCAAGGGGATACGAGAGCTCCTGGGACACCCGACAGATGTTCTTC. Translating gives CACDTVIARGYESSWDTRQMFF.

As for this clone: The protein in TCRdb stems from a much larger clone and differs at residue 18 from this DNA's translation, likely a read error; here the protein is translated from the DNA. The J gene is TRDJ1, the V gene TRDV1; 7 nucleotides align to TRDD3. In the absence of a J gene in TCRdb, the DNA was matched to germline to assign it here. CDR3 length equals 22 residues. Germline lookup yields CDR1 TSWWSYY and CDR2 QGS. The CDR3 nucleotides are TGTGCTCTTGGGGAACTCAAGGTACCTACTGGGGATAAGCCCGGGGACACCGGTAAACTCATCTTT. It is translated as CALGELKVPTGDKPGDTGKLIF.

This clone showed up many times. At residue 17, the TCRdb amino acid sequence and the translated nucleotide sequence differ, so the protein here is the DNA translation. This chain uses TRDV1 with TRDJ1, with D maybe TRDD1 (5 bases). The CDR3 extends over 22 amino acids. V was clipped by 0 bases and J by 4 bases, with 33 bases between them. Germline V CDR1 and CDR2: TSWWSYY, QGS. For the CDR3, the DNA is TGTGCTCTTGGGGAACTTGCCTCCCCTTGGCGGGAGAGCAGAAAATACATCGATAAACTCATCTTT. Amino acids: CALGELASPWRESRKYIDKLIF.

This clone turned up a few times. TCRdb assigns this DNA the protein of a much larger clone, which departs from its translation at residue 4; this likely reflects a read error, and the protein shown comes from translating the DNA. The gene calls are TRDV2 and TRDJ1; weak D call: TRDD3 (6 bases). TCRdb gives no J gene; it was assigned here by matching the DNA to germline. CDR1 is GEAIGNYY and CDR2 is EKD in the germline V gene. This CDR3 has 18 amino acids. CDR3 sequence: CACGTARLWGHNVKKLIF. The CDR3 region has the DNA TGTGCCTGTGGCACCGCGAGATTGTGGGGGCACAATGTCAAAAAACTCATCTTT.

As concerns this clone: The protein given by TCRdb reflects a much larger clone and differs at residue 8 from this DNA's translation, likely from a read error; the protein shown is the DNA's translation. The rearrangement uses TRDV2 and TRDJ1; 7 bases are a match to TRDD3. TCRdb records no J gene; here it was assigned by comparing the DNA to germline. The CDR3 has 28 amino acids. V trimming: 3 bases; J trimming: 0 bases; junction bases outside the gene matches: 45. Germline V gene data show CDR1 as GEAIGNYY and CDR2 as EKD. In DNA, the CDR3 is TGTGCCTGTGACCACACCTACCTTGCCTCGCGCCCGTCTGAACTACTGGGGCCCCCGGAAAAGTACACCGATAAACTCATCTTT. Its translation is CACDHTYLASRPSELLGPPEKYTDKLIF.

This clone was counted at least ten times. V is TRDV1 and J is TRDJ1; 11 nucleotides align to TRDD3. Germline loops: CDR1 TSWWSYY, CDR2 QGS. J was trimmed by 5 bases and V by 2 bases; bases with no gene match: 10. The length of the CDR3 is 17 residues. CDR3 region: CALGEGAGGYSGDKLIF. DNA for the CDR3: TGTGCTCTTGGGGAAGGGGCTGGGGGATACTCGGGGGATAAACTCATCTTT.

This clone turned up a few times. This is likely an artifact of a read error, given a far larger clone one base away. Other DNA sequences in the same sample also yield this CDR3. CDR3 nucleotide sequence: TGTGCTCTTGGGTTCCCCGGTAGTTACTTGGGGGATGCCGCCGATAAACTCATCTTC. Protein: CALGFPGSYLGDAADKLIF. A V gene of TRDV1 was called, but no J gene was assigned; the D call of TRDD3 is as the table states it, not checked on the DNA. Germline V lookup: CDR1 TSWWSYY, CDR2 QGS. This CDR3 spans 19 amino acids.

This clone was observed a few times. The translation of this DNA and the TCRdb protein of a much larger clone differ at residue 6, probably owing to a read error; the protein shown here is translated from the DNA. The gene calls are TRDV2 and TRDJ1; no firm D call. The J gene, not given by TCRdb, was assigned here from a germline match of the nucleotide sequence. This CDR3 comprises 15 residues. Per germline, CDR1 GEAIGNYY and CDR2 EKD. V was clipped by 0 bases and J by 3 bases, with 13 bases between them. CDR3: CACDTSGTTSDKLIF. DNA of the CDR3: TGTGCCTGTGACACCAGTGGGACAACGTCCGATAAACTCATCTTT.

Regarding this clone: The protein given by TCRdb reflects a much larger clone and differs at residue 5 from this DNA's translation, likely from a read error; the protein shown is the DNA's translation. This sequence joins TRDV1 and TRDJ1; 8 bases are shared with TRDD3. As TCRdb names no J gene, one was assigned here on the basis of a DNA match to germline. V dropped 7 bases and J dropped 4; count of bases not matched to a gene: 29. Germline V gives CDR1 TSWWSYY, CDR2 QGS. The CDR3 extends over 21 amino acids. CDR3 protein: CALARGDLRDTGGPLNDKLIF. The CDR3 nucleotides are TGTGCTCTTGCCCGAGGGGACCTCCGTGACACTGGGGGGCCCCTGAACGATAAACTCATCTTT.